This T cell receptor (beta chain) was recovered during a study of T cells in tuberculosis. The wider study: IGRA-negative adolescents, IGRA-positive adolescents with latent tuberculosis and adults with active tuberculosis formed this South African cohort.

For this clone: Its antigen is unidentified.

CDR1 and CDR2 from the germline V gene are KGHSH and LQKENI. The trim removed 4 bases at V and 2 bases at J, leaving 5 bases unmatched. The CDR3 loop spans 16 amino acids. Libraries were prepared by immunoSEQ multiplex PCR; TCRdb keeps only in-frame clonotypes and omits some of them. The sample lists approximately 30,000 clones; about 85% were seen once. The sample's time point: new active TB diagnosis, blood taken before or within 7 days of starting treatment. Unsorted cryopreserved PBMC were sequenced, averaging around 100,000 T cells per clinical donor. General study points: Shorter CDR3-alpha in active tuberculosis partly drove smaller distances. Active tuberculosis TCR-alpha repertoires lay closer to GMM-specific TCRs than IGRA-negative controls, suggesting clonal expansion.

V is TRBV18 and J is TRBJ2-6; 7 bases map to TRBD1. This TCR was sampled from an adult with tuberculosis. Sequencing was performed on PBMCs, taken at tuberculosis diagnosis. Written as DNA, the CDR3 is TGTGCCAGCTCACTTAGACAGGGCCCTGGGGCCAACGTCCTGACTTTC. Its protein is CASSLRQGPGANVLTF.